This TCR beta chain is from a study of post-analysis software for immune sequencing data. The TCR beta cDNA libraries contained unique molecular identifiers. TCRdb processed the PCR reads anew with MiXCR; each CDR3 protein has one entry. Of about 770,000 distinct CDR3 sequences listed, about 43% are singletons. Input material: blood. This TCR was recovered from a girl aged 10-17 years with multiple sclerosis.

The CDR3 region is CSARSPAGGEETQYF. CDR3 nucleotide sequence: TGCAGTGCTAGATCCCCTGCGGGAGGGGAAGAGACCCAGTACTTC. The V and J genes are TRBV20-1 and TRBJ2-5; 9 bases fit TRBD2. The CDR3 has 15 amino acids. Germline V lookup: CDR1 DFQATT, CDR2 SNEGSKA (reference sequence). V shed 2 bases and J 3 bases; nucleotides not matched to a gene: 7.